What follows are 5 T cell receptor beta chains derived from one specimen sequenced in a study of T cell responses to AZD1222 COVID-19 vaccine. TCRdb's table, derived via immunoSEQ multiplex PCR, lists solely in-frame clones and lacks some. The repertoire has hundreds of thousands of clones, 85% to 95% of them found once; the top ten carry around 1%. The material was peripheral blood, obtained on day 0 of MenACWY control vaccination. The receptors come from an adult in good health.

CDR3: CSVGSSARTDTQYF. The CDR3, as DNA: TGCAGCGTTGGGTCTAGCGCACGCACAGATACGCAGTATTTT. This chain links TRBV29-1 with TRBJ2-3; weak D call: TRBD2 (6 bases). This CDR3 comprises 14 residues. Germline V lookup: CDR1 SQVTM, CDR2 ANQGSEA. V shed 4 bases and J shed 1 base, with 12 bases lying between them.

J is TRBJ2-1 and V is TRBV5-1; 14 bases fit TRBD2. The CDR3 consists of 17 residues. Germline V gene data show CDR1 as SGHRS and CDR2 as YFSETQ. Trimming cost V 0 bases and J 9 bases; bases outside gene matches: 8. In DNA form, the CDR3 reads TGCGCCAGCAGCTTGGCTCTGGGACTAGCGGGGGACAGTGAGCAGTTCTTC. This sequence encodes CASSLALGLAGDSEQFF.

The V call is TRBV6-5, the J call TRBJ2-5; 9 positions match TRBD2. The CDR3 length is 15 residues. Germline CDR1 reads MNHEY; CDR2 reads SVGAGI. V was pared by 7 bases and J by 2 bases, with 8 bases of the junction left unmatched. DNA of the CDR3: TGTGCCAGCACCAACGCGGGGGGGCCACAAGAGACCCAGTACTTC. This translates into CASTNAGGPQETQYF.

This chain links TRBV6-5 with TRBJ1-3; D possibly corresponds to TRBD1 (5 bases). Looked up from germline, CDR1 is MNHEY and CDR2 is SVGAGI. With 2 bases removed from V and 0 bases from J, the gap between germline ends came to 8 bases. CDR3 length: 15 amino acids. As DNA, the CDR3 is TGTGCCAGCAGTTACGACGGGGCCTCTGGAAACACCATATATTTT. Amino acid sequence: CASSYDGASGNTIYF.

The chain couples TRBV28 to TRBJ2-2; D gene ambiguous. CDR3 length: 14 amino acids. V lost 3 bases to trimming and J lost 0 bases, with 5 bases between them. CDR1 is MDHEN, CDR2 SYDVKM, per germline. The DNA for the CDR3 is TGTGCCAGCAGTTTTCCCCCGAACACCGGGGAGCTGTTTTTT. As protein: CASSFPPNTGELFF.